Following are 15 T cell receptor beta chains from one sample sequenced in a study of Tregs in tolerant kidney transplant recipients. The data were produced by immunoSEQ multiplex PCR, yet TCRdb's version contains in-frame clones alone and is incomplete. The table shows tens of thousands of clones, with roughly nine tenths occurring only once. The nonmyeloablative bone marrow transplants came from related graft donors, with transient mixed chimerism. Source: CD8+ T cells from blood (PBMCs), taken 24 months after the transplant. The origin of the receptors is a human patient who received a combined kidney and bone marrow transplant. Part of the T cell pool may stem from the graft donor.

The chain combines TRBV5-4 with TRBJ2-7, with 12 bases lining up with TRBD2. V dropped 4 bases and J dropped 3; count of bases not matched to a gene: 8. The CDR3 is made up of 16 amino acids. Looked up from germline, CDR1 is SGHNT and CDR2 is YYREEE (reference sequence). The CDR3 protein is CASSRIGLAGYYEQYF. DNA for the CDR3: TGTGCCAGCAGCCGTATCGGACTAGCGGGATACTACGAGCAGTACTTC.

In this sample, this clone turned up once. V usage is TRBV5-1 and J usage is TRBJ2-4; D is perhaps TRBD2 (5 bases). Germline CDR1 reads SGHRS; CDR2 reads YFSETQ. This CDR3 is 16 amino acids long. The ends were cut back, 0 bases at V and 1 base at J, with 11 bases in the middle. The CDR3 region is CASSLEAGWAKNIQYF. Written as DNA, the CDR3 is TGCGCCAGCAGCTTGGAGGCGGGCTGGGCCAAAAACATTCAGTACTTC.

The rearrangement joins TRBV29-1 to TRBJ2-1, with 10 bases aligning to TRBD2. The length of the CDR3 is 13 residues. Losses at the gene ends were 8 bases for V and 5 bases for J; bases not matched to a gene: 6. Germline V gene lookup returns CDR1 SQVTM and CDR2 ANQGSEA. The CDR3 is CSRTSGEHNEQFF. The CDR3 nucleotides are TGCAGCCGAACTAGCGGGGAACACAATGAGCAGTTCTTC.

This chain uses TRBV7-6 with TRBJ2-1, with 8 bases that match TRBD1. Trimming took 0 bases from V and 7 from J; bases not matched to a gene: 8. Per germline, CDR1 SGHVS and CDR2 FNYEAQ. This CDR3 contains 16 residues. The chain's CDR3 is CASSLAWQGAQNEQFF. CDR3 nucleotide sequence: TGTGCCAGCAGCTTAGCCTGGCAGGGGGCGCAAAATGAGCAGTTCTTC.

The rearrangement links TRBV7-9 to TRBJ1-1; D unresolved. This CDR3 contains 11 residues. V dropped 2 bases and J dropped 11 bases, with 9 bases sitting between them. Germline V gene data show CDR1 as SEHNR and CDR2 as FQNEAQ (reference sequence). The DNA of the CDR3 is TGTGCCAGCAGCTTATCGGGGTTCGCTTTCTTT. It translates to CASSLSGFAFF.

The chain is built from TRBV27 and TRBJ2-7, with a tentative D call TRBD2 (7 bases). Germline V gene sequence: CDR1 MNHEY, CDR2 SMNVEV (reference sequence). There are 15 residues in the CDR3. The ends were cut back, 2 bases at V and 2 bases at J, with 13 bases in the middle. CDR3 loop: CASSLGMGGPYEQYF. The CDR3 nucleotides are TGTGCCAGCAGTTTAGGGATGGGGGGGCCCTACGAGCAGTACTTC.

The chain is built from TRBV27 and TRBJ1-2, with D perhaps TRBD1 (5 bases). Germline CDR1 and CDR2: MNHEY and SMNVEV (reference sequence). The V end was cut by 2 bases, the J end by 5 bases, with 12 bases between. This CDR3 spans 14 amino acids. CDR3 bases: TGTGCCAGCAGTTTAGGGAGGGGCACATATGGCTACACCTTC. It specifies CASSLGRGTYGYTF.

V gene TRBV13 combines with J gene TRBJ1-2; TRBD1 matches 8 bases. The CDR3 spans 14 residues. CDR1 PRHDT and CDR2 FYEKMQ come from the germline V gene (reference sequence). The trim removed 6 bases at V and 5 bases at J, leaving 8 bases unmatched. In DNA, the CDR3 is TGTGCCAGCAGTCTCAGAACAGGGGGATATGGCTACACCTTC. It specifies CASSLRTGGYGYTF.

The V gene is TRBV27, the J gene TRBJ2-5; 14 nucleotides line up with TRBD2. In germline, CDR1 is MNHEY, CDR2 SMNVEV (reference sequence). This CDR3 contains 16 residues. V was pared by 8 bases and J by 2 bases, with 7 bases of the junction left unmatched. CDR3 region: CASASGLAGAQETQYF. The DNA of the CDR3 is TGTGCCAGCGCCTCGGGACTAGCGGGGGCACAAGAGACCCAGTACTTC.

The rearrangement joins TRBV30 to TRBJ1-1; D is possibly TRBD1 (5 bases). The germline V gene encodes CDR1 GTSNPN and CDR2 SVGIG (reference sequence). There are 13 residues in the CDR3. Trimming left V 1 base short and J 2 bases short, with 8 bases between. CDR3: CAWSDRYNTEAFF. CDR3 coding DNA: TGTGCCTGGAGTGACAGGTACAACACTGAAGCTTTCTTT.

J is TRBJ2-3 and V is TRBV28; possibly TRBD2 for D (5 bases). There are 15 residues in the CDR3. Per the germline V gene, CDR1 is MDHEN and CDR2 is SYDVKM. The V gene lost 3 bases and the J gene lost 2 bases, with 12 bases spanning the gap. DNA for the CDR3: TGTGCCAGCAGTTTTGGTAGCGAAGACACAGATACGCAGTATTTT. Translating gives CASSFGSEDTDTQYF. The full variable domain, in which reference TRBV28 and TRBJ2-3 provide the parts outside the CDR3, is DVKVTQSSRYLVKRTGEKVFLECVQDMDHENMFWYRQDPGLGLRLIYFSYDVKMKEKGDIPEGYSVSREKKERFSLILESASTNQTSMYLCASSFGSEDTDTQYFGPGTRLTVL.

The chain has TRBV9 and TRBJ1-2; 8 positions agree with TRBD1. The trim removed 3 bases at V and 1 base at J, leaving 2 bases unmatched. The CDR3 sequence is 14 residues long. Germline V gives CDR1 SGDLS, CDR2 YYNGEE. DNA of the CDR3: TGTGCCAGCAGCGAGGGGACAGGTAACTATGGCTACACCTTC. Translated: CASSEGTGNYGYTF.

The genes are TRBV30 and TRBJ1-1, with 12 bases fitting TRBD1. This CDR3 has 15 amino acids. J lost 2 bases, V lost 1 base, and 2 bases had no gene match. Germline CDR1 reads GTSNPN; CDR2 reads SVGIG (reference sequence). CDR3: CAWSGDRGRNTEAFF. The CDR3 DNA reads as TGTGCCTGGAGTGGGGACAGGGGGCGAAACACTGAAGCTTTCTTT.

The V and J genes are TRBV5-6 and TRBJ2-3, with TRBD2 matching 7 bases. Trimming removed 2 bases from V and 1 base from J; junction bases left unmatched: 7. The germline gives CDR1 SGHDT, CDR2 YYEEEE. The CDR3 contains 16 residues. The CDR3 coding sequence is TGTGCCAGCAGCTTCGGGCTAGCGGAGGGCACAGATACGCAGTATTTT. It codes for CASSFGLAEGTDTQYF. Variable domain in full (rest from reference TRBV5-6 and TRBJ2-3): DAGVTQSPTHLIKTRGQQVTLRCSPKSGHDTVSWYQQALGQGPQFIFQYYEEEERQRGNFPDRFSGHQFPNYSSELNVNALLLGDSALYLCASSFGLAEGTDTQYFGPGTRLTVL.

This clone appeared once. The V gene is TRBV7-8, the J gene TRBJ1-6; D not resolved. V gave up 1 base and J gave up 9 bases, with 13 bases separating them. The length of the CDR3 is 15 residues. Germline V CDR1 and CDR2: SGHVS, FQNEAQ. CDR3 coding DNA: TGTGCCAGCAGCTTAGTCTCCAGCCGGGGTTCACCCCTCCACTTT. It is translated as CASSLVSSRGSPLHF.